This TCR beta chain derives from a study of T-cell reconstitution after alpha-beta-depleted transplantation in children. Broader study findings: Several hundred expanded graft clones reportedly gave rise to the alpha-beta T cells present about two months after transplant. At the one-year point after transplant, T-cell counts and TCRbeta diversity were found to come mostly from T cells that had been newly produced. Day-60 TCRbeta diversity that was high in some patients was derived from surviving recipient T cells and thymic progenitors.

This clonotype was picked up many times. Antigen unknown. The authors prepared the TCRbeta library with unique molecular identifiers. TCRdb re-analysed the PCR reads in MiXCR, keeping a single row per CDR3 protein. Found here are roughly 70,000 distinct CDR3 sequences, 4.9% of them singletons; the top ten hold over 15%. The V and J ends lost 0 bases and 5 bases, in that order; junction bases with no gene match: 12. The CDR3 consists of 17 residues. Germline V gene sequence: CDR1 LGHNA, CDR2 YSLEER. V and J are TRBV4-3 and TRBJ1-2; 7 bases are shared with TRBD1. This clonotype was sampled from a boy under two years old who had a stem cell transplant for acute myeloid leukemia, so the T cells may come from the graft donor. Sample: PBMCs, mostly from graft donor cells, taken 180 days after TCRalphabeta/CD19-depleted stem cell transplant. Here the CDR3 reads CASSQDNAPDRFYGYTF. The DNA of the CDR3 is TGCGCCAGCAGCCAAGATAACGCCCCGGACAGGTTTTATGGCTACACCTTC.